A selection of T cell receptor beta chains follows, all from one sample in a study of blood T cell repertoires in COVID-19. TCRdb's table, derived via immunoSEQ multiplex PCR, lists solely in-frame clones and lacks some. The data show hundreds of thousands of clones, with approximately 85% seen just once and roughly 2.2% held by the top ten. The sequenced material came from PBMCs or T cells enriched from blood (not recorded which). The receptors come from a man aged 25 to 40 who had recovered from COVID-19. Both conserved end residues are part of each CDR3. The D gene is left open where the match is weak. Only some rows state a clone size, as once, few, many or a class for expanded clones.

V	J	size	D	CDR3	DNA
TRBV7-2	TRBJ1-2	NA	NA	CASSLSSSTGLNGYTF	TGTGCCAGCAGCTTATCTTCCTCGACAGGCCTTAATGGCTACACCTTC
TRBV7-7	TRBJ2-5	once	NA	CASSPNPGSAETQYF	TGTGCTAGCAGCCCCAACCCAGGGTCTGCAGAGACCCAGTACTTC
TRBV10-1	TRBJ2-5	few	NA	CASTGGHEKRTQYF	TGCGCCAGCACAGGGGGGCACGAAAAGCGGACCCAGTACTTC
TRBV5-1	TRBJ1-1	NA	TRBD1	CASSSISGTGRTEAFF	TGCGCCAGCAGCTCGATTTCCGGGACAGGGCGCACTGAAGCTTTCTTT
TRBV27	TRBJ1-5	NA	TRBD1	CASSLLSVSGGQPQHF	TGTGCCAGCAGTTTATTGTCTGTGTCAGGGGGCCAGCCCCAGCATTTT
TRBV6-5	TRBJ1-4	NA	NA	CASSSRGGGEKLFF	TGTGCCAGCAGTTCCCGAGGGGGGGGAGAAAAACTGTTTTTT
TRBV7-9	TRBJ1-1	NA	NA	CASSFMSRGTEAFF	TGTGCCAGCAGCTTTATGTCCAGGGGCACTGAAGCTTTCTTT
TRBV3-1/TRBV3-2	TRBJ2-7	NA	TRBD2	CASSQATSGTMSYEQYF	TGTGCCAGCAGCCAAGCAACTAGCGGGACCATGTCCTACGAGCAGTACTTC
TRBV19	TRBJ2-2	NA	NA	CASSTSGELFF	TGTGCCAGTAGTACTTCCGGGGAGCTGTTTTTT
TRBV19	TRBJ2-7	many	TRBD1	CASSSWGQGDSYEQYF	TGTGCCAGTAGTAGTTGGGGACAGGGAGATTCCTACGAGCAGTACTTC
TRBV2	TRBJ1-5	few	TRBD1	CASNGQGANQPQHF	TGTGCCAGCAACGGACAGGGGGCTAATCAGCCCCAGCATTTT
TRBV6-4	TRBJ2-3	NA	NA	CASSKEVGSTDTQYF	TGTGCCAGCAGCAAAGAGGTTGGCAGCACAGATACGCAGTATTTT
TRBV13	TRBJ2-7	once	TRBD1	CASSPRDRGAYEQYF	TGTGCCAGCAGCCCGAGGGACAGGGGCGCGTACGAGCAGTACTTC
TRBV19	TRBJ1-5	NA	TRBD1	CASSITGPQGAGNQPQHF	TGTGCCAGTAGTATTACCGGTCCCCAGGGGGCCGGCAATCAGCCCCAGCATTTT
TRBV6-2/TRBV6-3	TRBJ1-2	once	TRBD1	CASSTGTGTVYGYTF	TGTGCCAGCAGTACCGGGACAGGGACCGTCTATGGCTACACCTTC
TRBV9	TRBJ1-4	NA	TRBD1	CASSVTGVNEKLFF	TGTGCCAGCAGCGTGACAGGGGTAAATGAAAAACTGTTTTTT
TRBV5-4	TRBJ2-4	NA	NA	CASSLEFPGKNIQYF	TGTGCCAGCAGCTTGGAGTTTCCGGGTAAAAACATTCAGTACTTC
TRBV6-5	TRBJ1-5	NA	TRBD1	CASRTGTGGMEPQHF	TGTGCCAGCAGGACGGGGACAGGGGGAATGGAGCCCCAGCATTTT
TRBV27	TRBJ2-3	NA	TRBD1	CASSLTGAGDTQYF	TGTGCCAGCAGTTTGACAGGGGCGGGAGATACGCAGTATTTT
TRBV19	TRBJ1-2	NA	TRBD1	CASSIRQGNYGYTF	TGTGCCAGTAGTATTCGACAGGGGAACTATGGCTACACCTTC
TRBV2	TRBJ2-2	NA	NA	CASLARVMTGELFF	TGTGCCAGCTTGGCCAGGGTAATGACCGGGGAGCTGTTTTTT
TRBV11-3	TRBJ2-3	NA	NA	CASSLRVGGSDTQYF	TGTGCCAGCAGCTTACGGGTAGGAGGCTCAGATACGCAGTATTTT
TRBV6-5	TRBJ2-7	NA	NA	CASRGQGLSYEQYF	TGTGCCAGCAGGGGGCAGGGGCTTTCCTACGAGCAGTACTTC
TRBV7-8	TRBJ2-5	NA	TRBD1	CASSLDSGGSGETQYF	TGTGCCAGCAGCTTGGATTCAGGGGGATCGGGAGAGACCCAGTACTTC
TRBV7-2	TRBJ1-6	NA	NA	CASSQEGVFVSPLHF	TGTGCCAGCAGCCAAGAGGGGGTTTTTGTTTCACCCCTCCACTTT
TRBV21-1	TRBJ2-4	NA	NA	CASRELAGVAKNIQYF	TGTGCCAGCAGGGAACTAGCGGGGGTAGCCAAAAACATTCAGTACTTC
TRBV5-1	TRBJ1-2	NA	TRBD1	CASSLEQGAHQGYGYTF	TGCGCCAGCAGCTTGGAACAGGGGGCCCATCAGGGCTATGGCTACACCTTC
TRBV21-1	TRBJ1-5	NA	NA	CASSVRGEPSNQPQHF	TGTGCCAGCAGCGTCAGGGGAGAGCCTAGCAATCAGCCCCAGCATTTT
TRBV6-5	TRBJ2-7	NA	TRBD2	CASSYGGSYEQYF	TGTGCCAGCAGCTACGGGGGGTCCTACGAGCAGTACTTC
TRBV4-3	TRBJ1-2	once	NA	CASSQDVVPSYGYTF	TGCGCCAGCAGCCAAGACGTGGTGCCCAGCTATGGCTACACCTTC
TRBV29-1	TRBJ2-7	NA	NA	CSVEEGVWAGYEQYF	TGCAGCGTTGAAGAGGGAGTGTGGGCAGGCTACGAGCAGTACTTC
TRBV9	TRBJ2-1	NA	TRBD2	CASSATGTSAYNEQFF	TGTGCCAGCAGCGCAACCGGGACTAGCGCATACAATGAGCAGTTCTTC
TRBV7-5	TRBJ1-2	few	NA	CARSFLVGNRDGYTF	TGTGCCAGAAGCTTCCTCGTAGGTAACAGGGATGGCTACACCTTC
TRBV4-1	TRBJ1-5	NA	NA	CASSPLPGGIQQPQHF	TGCGCCAGCAGCCCGCTTCCGGGGGGGATTCAGCAGCCCCAGCATTTT
TRBV6-5	TRBJ2-3	NA	NA	CASRTSRDTDTQYF	TGTGCCAGCAGGACTAGTCGGGACACAGATACGCAGTATTTT
TRBV2	TRBJ2-1	NA	TRBD1	CARGTDNNEQFF	TGTGCCCGAGGGACAGACAACAATGAGCAGTTCTTC